Here is one TCR beta chain with its context. Its antigen is not known. The sample originates from a study of graft-versus-host responses after intestinal transplantation. As for the study in general: Recipients underwent multivisceral, liver-intestinal, or isolated intestinal transplants. All recipients were given anti-thymocyte globulin induction, and tacrolimus and steroids were then administered for three to four years.

Generated by immunoSEQ multiplex PCR, the TCRdb table keeps only in-frame clones and is missing some. The sample carries about 90,000 clones, around 89% recorded once. Study-wide results and limits: Peak circulating GvH clone levels tracked with early post-transplant HvG declines. Within the allografts of patients who had graft-donor T cell macrochimerism, graft-versus-host to host-versus-graft clonal ratios were high.

With V trimmed by 5 bases and J by 13 bases, 16 bases remained unmatched. Germline values: CDR1 SQVTM, CDR2 ANQGSEA. CDR3 size: 14 residues. The chain carries TRBV29-1 and TRBJ2-1, with TRBD2 identical over 8 bases. This clonotype originated in a human donor who was the organ donor for an intestinal transplant. The sample consisted of unstimulated CD4+ T cells sorted from spleen or lymph node cells, taken before transplant. CDR3 sequence: CSVPASGPLERQFF. The CDR3 DNA sequence: TGCAGCGTTCCGGCTAGCGGGCCTTTGGAGCGTCAGTTCTTC.